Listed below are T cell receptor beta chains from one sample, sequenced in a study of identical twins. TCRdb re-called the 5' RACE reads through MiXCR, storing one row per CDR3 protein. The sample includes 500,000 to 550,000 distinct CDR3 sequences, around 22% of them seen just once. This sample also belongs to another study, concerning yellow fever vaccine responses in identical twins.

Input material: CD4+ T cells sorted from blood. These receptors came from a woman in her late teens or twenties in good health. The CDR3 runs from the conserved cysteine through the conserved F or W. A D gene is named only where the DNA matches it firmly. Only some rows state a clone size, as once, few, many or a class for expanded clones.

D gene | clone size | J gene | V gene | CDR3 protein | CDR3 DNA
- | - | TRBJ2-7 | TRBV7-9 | CATIQGDGYEQYF | TGTGCCACCATACAGGGAGATGGGTACGAGCAGTACTTC
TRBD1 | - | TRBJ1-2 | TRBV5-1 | CASSPGGDSGYTF | TGCGCCAGCAGTCCAGGGGGAGATAGTGGCTACACCTTC
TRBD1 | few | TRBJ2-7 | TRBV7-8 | CASSLVGGAYEQYF | TGTGCCAGCAGCTTAGTAGGGGGCGCCTACGAGCAGTACTTC
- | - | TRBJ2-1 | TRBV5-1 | CASSGLQGFSFF | TGCGCCAGCAGCGGCCTACAGGGTTTCTCTTTCTTC
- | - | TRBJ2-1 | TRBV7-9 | CASSLGAGAFNEQFF | TGTGCCAGCAGCTTAGGGGCAGGGGCCTTCAATGAGCAGTTCTTC
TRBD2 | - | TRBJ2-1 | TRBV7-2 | CASTPVGRGDYNEQFF | TGTGCCAGCACCCCGGTGGGTCGGGGGGACTACAATGAGCAGTTCTTC
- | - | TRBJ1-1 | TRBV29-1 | CSAWTARGGYTEAFF | TGCAGCGCCTGGACAGCGAGGGGGGGGTACACTGAAGCTTTCTTT
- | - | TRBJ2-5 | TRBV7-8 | CASSPRWRETQYF | TGTGCCAGCAGCCCCCGTTGGAGGGAGACCCAGTACTTC
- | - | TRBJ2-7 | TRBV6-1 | CASSAPPGTADRREQYF | TGTGCCAGCAGTGCCCCTCCCGGGACTGCCGACCGACGGGAGCAGTACTTC
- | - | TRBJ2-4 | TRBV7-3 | CASSPMPPGTPENIQYF | TGTGCCAGCAGCCCCATGCCCCCCGGGACACCTGAAAACATTCAGTACTTC
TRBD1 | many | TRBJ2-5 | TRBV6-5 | CASSWDSRETQYF | TGTGCCAGCAGTTGGGACAGCAGAGAGACCCAGTACTTC
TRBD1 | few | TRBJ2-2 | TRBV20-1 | CSARIVTGANTGELFF | TGCAGTGCTAGAATCGTCACAGGGGCGAACACCGGGGAGCTGTTTTTT
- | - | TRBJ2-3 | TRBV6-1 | CASTMGQNTDTQYF | TGTGCCAGCACTATGGGGCAGAACACAGATACGCAGTATTTT
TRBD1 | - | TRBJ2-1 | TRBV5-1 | CASSRDRGLSYNEQFF | TGCGCCAGCAGCAGGGACAGGGGGCTAAGCTACAATGAGCAGTTCTTC
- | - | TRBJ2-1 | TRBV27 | CASSPRQITYNEQFF | TGTGCCAGCAGTCCGCGACAGATAACCTACAATGAGCAGTTCTTC
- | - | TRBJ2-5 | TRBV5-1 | CASRSIGGQETQYF | TGCGCCAGCAGGTCAATCGGGGGACAAGAGACCCAGTACTTC
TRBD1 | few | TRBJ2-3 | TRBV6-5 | CASSYGQGPDTQYF | TGTGCCAGCAGTTACGGACAGGGGCCAGATACGCAGTATTTT
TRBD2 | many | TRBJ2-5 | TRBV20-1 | CSAMTSGRIETQYF | TGCAGTGCCATGACTAGCGGGAGGATAGAGACCCAGTACTTC
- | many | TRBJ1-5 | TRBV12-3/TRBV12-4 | CASSRGSNQPQHF | TGTGCCAGCAGCAGGGGATCGAATCAGCCCCAGCATTTT
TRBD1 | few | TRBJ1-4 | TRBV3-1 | CASSPPVTGRNEKLFF | TGTGCCAGCAGCCCTCCCGTGACAGGGAGAAATGAAAAACTGTTTTTT
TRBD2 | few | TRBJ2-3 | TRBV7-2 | CASSLVLAGDTDTQYF | TGTGCCAGCAGCTTAGTTTTAGCGGGAGACACAGATACGCAGTATTTT
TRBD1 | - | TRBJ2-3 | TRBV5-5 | CASSSRTGARDTQYF | TGTGCCAGCAGCTCCCGGACAGGGGCGCGAGATACGCAGTATTTT
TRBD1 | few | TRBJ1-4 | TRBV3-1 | CASSQATGQNEKLFF | TGTGCCAGCAGCCAAGCTACGGGACAGAATGAAAAACTGTTTTTT
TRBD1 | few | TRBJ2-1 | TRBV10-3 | CAISGTGVYNEQFF | TGTGCCATCAGTGGCACAGGGGTTTACAATGAGCAGTTCTTC
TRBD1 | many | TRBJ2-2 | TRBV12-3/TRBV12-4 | CASSSPGTGNTGELFF | TGTGCCAGCAGTTCCCCCGGGACAGGGAACACCGGGGAGCTGTTTTTT
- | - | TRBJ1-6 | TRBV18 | CASSPQAEYNSPLHF | TGTGCCAGCTCACCACAGGCGGAATATAATTCACCCCTCCACTTT
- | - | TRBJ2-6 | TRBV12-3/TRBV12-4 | CAISFLLAQLNYGANVLTF | TGTGCCATCAGTTTTCTACTCGCTCAATTAAACTATGGGGCCAACGTCCTGACTTTC